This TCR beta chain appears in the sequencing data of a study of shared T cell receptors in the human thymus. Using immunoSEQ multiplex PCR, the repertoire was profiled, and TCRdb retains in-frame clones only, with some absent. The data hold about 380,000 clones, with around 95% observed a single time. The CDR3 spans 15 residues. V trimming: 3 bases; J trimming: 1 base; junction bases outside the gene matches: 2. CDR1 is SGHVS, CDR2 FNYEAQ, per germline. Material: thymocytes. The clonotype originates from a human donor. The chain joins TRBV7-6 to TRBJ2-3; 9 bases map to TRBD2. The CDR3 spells CASSFIAGGTDTQYF. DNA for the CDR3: TGTGCCAGCAGCTTCATAGCGGGGGGCACAGATACGCAGTATTTT.